This TCR beta chain appears in the sequencing data of a study of Ad26.COV2.S vaccination and SARS-CoV-2 variants. The treatment here: some 19 received Ad26.COV2.S at low or high dose, single or two shots; roughly 5 received placebo; per-sample allocation not given. Material that was analyzed had been drawn on day 63 after the first vaccine or placebo injection. Points from the study as a whole: The TCR breadth and depth analyses may have understated or missed part of the total T cell responses.

Germline CDR1 is SGHTA and CDR2 is FQGTGA. This CDR3 has 15 amino acids. V shed 4 bases and J 1 base; nucleotides not matched to a gene: 7. This clone was observed a single time. Its antigen is currently unknown. Profiled with immunoSEQ multiplex PCR; TCRdb holds only in-frame clones, not every one. The sample shows about half a million clones, roughly nine tenths of them seen only once. The material sequenced was peripheral blood, taken in a trial of Ad26.COV2.S vaccine versus placebo. The sequence was collected from a person aged 18-60 years who received the Ad26.COV2.S COVID-19 vaccine or a placebo. The V call is TRBV7-3, the J call TRBJ2-7; TRBD1 matches at 7 bases. The CDR3 spells CASSSRTGDSYEQYF. The DNA for the CDR3 is TGTGCCAGCAGCTCAAGGACAGGAGATTCCTACGAGCAGTACTTC.